This T cell receptor (beta chain) is drawn from a study of blood T cells in healthy people across ages. The V and J ends lost 3 bases and 1 base respectively, with 6 bases between them. This CDR3 region has 13 residues. Germline V gene data show CDR1 as LGHNA and CDR2 as YSLEER. A second about 6 to 12 cycle PCR used barcoded and J-beta primers. Each cDNA molecule, via a template-switch adaptor with 12 random nucleotides, was tagged. A single record per CDR3 protein comes from TCRdb applying MiXCR to the 5' RACE reads. The table records approximately 1,700,000 distinct CDR3 sequences, roughly two fifths of them present only once. Donors ranged from roughly 6 to 90 years old and were healthy Caucasians in Russia. This clonotype came up a few times.

The chain couples TRBV4-3 to TRBJ1-1, with D unresolved. The source of this sequence is a human donor in good health. The sample comprised blood. CDR3 in amino acids: CASSHRENTEAFF. Here the CDR3 DNA reads TGCGCCAGCAGCCATCGGGAGAACACTGAAGCTTTCTTT.